These 28 T cell receptor beta chains were sequenced from one sample in a study of long-term antiretroviral therapy in people with HIV. Survey-level immunoSEQ v3.0 assays were run. The method was immunoSEQ multiplex PCR; TCRdb's version includes in-frame clones alone and lacks a portion of them. The repertoire holds about 21,000 clones, with around nine tenths as singletons. The sequenced sample was unsorted PBMCs, obtained 0.2 years before starting antiretroviral therapy. All receptors come from a man aged 18 to 30 with HIV.

This clone was counted between two and nine times. The V gene is TRBV30, the J gene TRBJ2-5, with 10 nucleotides matching TRBD2. V lost 3 bases to trimming and J lost 4 bases; unmatched junction nucleotides: 8. Germline V gene lookup returns CDR1 GTSNPN and CDR2 SVGIG (reference sequence). The CDR3 length is 15 residues. The CDR3 here is CAWSPDSGRRETQYF. CDR3 nucleotide sequence: TGTGCCTGGAGCCCTGATAGCGGGAGGAGAGAGACCCAGTACTTC.

This chain links TRBV19 with TRBJ1-1; D gene unclear. Germline V gives CDR1 LNHDA, CDR2 SQIVND (reference sequence). The CDR3 loop spans 14 amino acids. The V and J ends lost 9 bases and 1 base respectively, with 15 bases between them. This chain's CDR3 is CASRPRFGNTEAFF. CDR3 bases: TGTGCCAGCCGCCCCAGATTCGGGAACACTGAAGCTTTCTTT.

The chain carries TRBV7-2 and TRBJ1-5; D is undetermined. Per the germline V gene, CDR1 is SGHTA and CDR2 is FQGNSA. The CDR3 has 13 residues. Between the trimmed V and J ends, which lost 1 base and 4 bases, there was a span of 5 bases. In nucleotides, the CDR3 is TGTGCCAGCAGCTTAGTCCTTAATCAGCCCCAGCATTTT. Translation: CASSLVLNQPQHF.

The V gene is TRBV7-9, the J gene TRBJ1-6, with no clear D. CDR3 length equals 14 residues. Trimming shortened V by 3 bases and J by 9 bases, and 12 bases separated the two germline ends. Germline V gene data show CDR1 as SEHNR and CDR2 as FQNEAQ (reference sequence). The CDR3 spells CASSFPPVGSPLHF. The DNA of the CDR3 is TGTGCCAGCAGCTTCCCGCCCGTCGGTTCACCCCTCCACTTT.

This sequence joins TRBV15 and TRBJ1-4; D is unclear. Germline CDR1 and CDR2: LNHNV and YYDKDF (reference sequence). V was cut by 4 bases and J by 2 bases, with 8 bases left in between. The length of the CDR3 is 14 residues. CDR3 in DNA: TGTGCCACCAGCATAAGTTGGACTAATGAAAAACTGTTTTTT. This translates into CATSISWTNEKLFF. The full variable domain, in which reference TRBV15 and TRBJ1-4 provide the parts outside the CDR3, is DAMVIQNPRYQVTQFGKPVTLSCSQTLNHNVMYWYQQKSSQAPKLLFHYYDKDFNNEADTPDNFQSRRPNTSFCFLDIRSPGLGDTAMYLCATSISWTNEKLFFGSGTQLSVL.

The DNA of the CDR3 is TGTGCCAGCAGCCCTTGGGGCGACAATGAGCAGTTCTTC. It codes for CASSPWGDNEQFF. V and J are TRBV5-5 and TRBJ2-1, with a possible D match to TRBD1 (5 bases). Germline V gives CDR1 SGHKS, CDR2 YYEKEE (reference sequence). Trimming stripped 4 bases from V and 5 bases from J, with 10 bases between. This CDR3 spans 13 amino acids. Full variable domain (rest looked up from reference TRBV5-5 and TRBJ2-1): DAGVTQSPTHLIKTRGQQVTLRCSPISGHKSVSWYQQVLGQGPQFIFQYYEKEERGRGNFPDRFSARQFPNYSSELNVNALLLGDSALYLCASSPWGDNEQFFGPGTRLTVL.

The rearrangement links TRBV9 to TRBJ2-5; 7 bases map to TRBD2. After removal of 4 bases from V and 3 bases from J, the junction contained 9 bases not matched to a gene. The CDR3 is 15 amino acids. Germline-derived CDR1 and CDR2 are SGDLS and YYNGEE. CDR3: CASSPSPRGEETQYF. Written as DNA, the CDR3 is TGTGCCAGCAGCCCCAGCCCCCGGGGGGAAGAGACCCAGTACTTC.

The J gene is TRBJ2-5, the V gene TRBV20-1; tentative D call: TRBD1 (6 bases). This CDR3 has 11 amino acids. V lost 4 bases to trimming and J lost 3 bases, with 6 bases between them. CDR1 is DFQATT, CDR2 SNEGSKA, per germline (reference sequence). The CDR3 DNA follows: TGCAGTGCTACAGGGGAAGAGACCCAGTACTTC. Its protein is CSATGEETQYF.

The chain recombines TRBV14 with TRBJ2-5; D is unclear. This CDR3 region has 13 residues. The germline CDR1 and CDR2 sequences are SGHDN and FVKESK. Trimming removed 8 bases at V and 1 base at J, with 11 bases between. The CDR3 nucleotides are TGTGCCAGCGGAGTCGGCCTCCAAGAGACCCAGTACTTC. Protein product: CASGVGLQETQYF.

The rearrangement uses TRBV13 and TRBJ1-2; D uncertain. From germline, CDR1 is PRHDT and CDR2 FYEKMQ (reference sequence). V was trimmed by 3 bases and J by 12 bases, leaving 17 bases between them. The CDR3 covers 13 residues. CDR3: CASSLRAEWFHTF. The CDR3 bases are TGTGCCAGCAGCTTGAGGGCCGAGTGGTTCCACACCTTC.

This chain connects TRBV2 to TRBJ1-1; TRBD1 agrees at 7 bases. Germline assignment: CDR1 SNHLY and CDR2 FYNNEI. J was trimmed by 4 bases and V by 6 bases; bases with no gene match: 5. The CDR3 loop spans 13 amino acids. This chain's CDR3 is CASSFRGSTEAFF. DNA of the CDR3: TGTGCCAGCAGCTTCAGGGGGTCCACTGAAGCTTTCTTT.

This clone appeared once. The V call is TRBV28, the J call TRBJ1-1; TRBD1 might be the D (5 bases). The germline V and J ends were trimmed by 3 bases and 2 bases, with 16 bases remaining between them. CDR1 is MDHEN, CDR2 SYDVKM, per germline. This CDR3 comprises 16 residues. CDR3 sequence (DNA): TGTGCCAGCAGTTTCCCCCTCAGGGCAGCCAACACTGAAGCTTTCTTT. Amino acid sequence: CASSFPLRAANTEAFF.

This clone is medium-sized. The rearrangement links TRBV4-3 to TRBJ1-4; a possible D gene is TRBD1 (5 bases). CDR1 LGHNA and CDR2 YSLEER come from the germline V gene. Trimming took 4 bases from V and 3 from J, leaving 21 bases between them. This CDR3 is built from 18 residues. The chain's CDR3 is CASSRRWGNLGANEKLFF. The CDR3 DNA is TGCGCCAGCAGCCGCCGGTGGGGGAATTTAGGGGCTAATGAAAAACTGTTTTTT.

This chain uses TRBV27 with TRBJ2-7; TRBD2 matches at 14 bases. The CDR3 runs to 16 residues. Germline V CDR1 and CDR2: MNHEY, SMNVEV (reference sequence). The V gene end was trimmed by 0 bases and the J gene end by 7 bases; junction bases not matched to a gene: 5. The CDR3 region has the DNA TGTGCCAGCAGTTTATCTGGGACTAGCGGGAGTCGTGAGCAGTACTTC. This gives the protein CASSLSGTSGSREQYF.

This rearrangement joins TRBV5-6 to TRBJ1-1; tentatively, D is TRBD1 (6 bases). CDR1 SGHDT and CDR2 YYEEEE come from the germline V gene. This CDR3 is built from 15 residues. The V end lost 0 bases, the J end lost 4 bases, and 13 bases lay between the germline ends. The chain's CDR3 is CASSLGITGSTEAFF. DNA for the CDR3: TGTGCCAGCAGCTTGGGAATCACAGGGAGCACTGAAGCTTTCTTT.

This chain links TRBV19 with TRBJ2-3; possible D gene TRBD2, 5 bases. Germline V CDR1 and CDR2: LNHDA, SQIVND (reference sequence). V was pared by 5 bases and J by 1 base, with 13 bases between. This CDR3 spans 15 amino acids. The CDR3 nucleotides read TGTGCCAGTAGTCCCCGTGTTAGCGGCACAGATACGCAGTATTTT. Its translation: CASSPRVSGTDTQYF.

V is TRBV5-1 and J is TRBJ2-2; 11 bases are a match to TRBD2. The CDR3 sequence is 18 residues long. Germline V gene lookup returns CDR1 SGHRS and CDR2 YFSETQ. The V segment lost 3 bases and the J segment 0 bases; nucleotides outside the gene matches: 7. The CDR3 region has the DNA TGCGCCAGCAGCTGGGGGACTAGCGGAAAAGCGAACACCGGGGAGCTGTTTTTT. Amino acids: CASSWGTSGKANTGELFF.

The chain uses TRBV6-6 and TRBJ2-7; 7 bases are a match to TRBD1. Germline CDR1 and CDR2: MNHNY and SVGAGI (reference sequence). The CDR3 is 14 amino acids. The junction had 10 bases not matched to a gene; V was cut back by 8 bases and J by 3 bases. This CDR3 reads CASRTGTAYYEQYF. DNA for the CDR3: TGTGCCAGCCGTACCGGGACAGCTTACTACGAGCAGTACTTC.

The chain has TRBV4-2 and TRBJ2-2, with 10 bases fitting TRBD2. The CDR3 is 18 amino acids. Germline CDR1 is LGHNA and CDR2 is YNFKEQ. Unmatched junction bases numbered 13, after V lost 6 bases and J lost 3 bases. The CDR3 region is CASRRRGSGGPDTGELFF. CDR3 in DNA: TGTGCCAGCAGGAGACGGGGTAGCGGGGGGCCGGACACCGGGGAGCTGTTTTTT.

V gene TRBV5-1 combines with J gene TRBJ2-3; the D gene is possibly TRBD2 (5 bases). Germline V CDR1 and CDR2: SGHRS, YFSETQ. CDR3 length: 15 residues. V lost 6 bases to trimming and J lost 2 bases, with 16 bases between them. CDR3 in DNA: TGCGCCAGCACACTCAGCGGCAAGCACACAGATACGCAGTATTTT. Amino acids: CASTLSGKHTDTQYF.

This clone has just one count. The rearrangement joins TRBV27 to TRBJ2-7; TRBD2 matches 8 bases. Germline CDR1 is MNHEY and CDR2 is SMNVEV (reference sequence). Trimming removed 5 bases from V and 2 bases from J; junction bases left unmatched: 8. The CDR3 runs to 15 residues. CDR3 loop: CASSPLAGSPYEQYF. The CDR3, as DNA: TGTGCCAGCAGTCCCTTAGCGGGATCCCCCTACGAGCAGTACTTC.

The chain uses TRBV6-6 and TRBJ1-2, with 8 bases fitting TRBD1. Germline CDR1 reads MNHNY; CDR2 reads SVGAGI (reference sequence). The CDR3 consists of 11 residues. V lost 8 bases, J lost 13 bases, and 9 bases stayed unmatched. The CDR3 region is CASATQGAGTF. CDR3 sequence (DNA): TGTGCCAGCGCCACTCAGGGGGCTGGCACCTTC.

This clone showed up just a few times. This chain uses TRBV11-2 with TRBJ2-7; D not resolved. Trimming stripped 4 bases from V and 2 bases from J, with 6 bases between. Per the germline V gene, CDR1 is SGHAT and CDR2 is FQNNGV. The CDR3 loop spans 12 amino acids. CDR3 loop: CASSSDTYEQYF. DNA of the CDR3: TGTGCCAGCAGCTCTGACACCTACGAGCAGTACTTC.

The chain joins TRBV28 to TRBJ2-2, with D possibly being TRBD1 or TRBD2 (5 bases each). Trimming removed 5 bases from V and 6 bases from J, with 13 bases in between. The CDR3 extends over 14 amino acids. Germline values: CDR1 MDHEN, CDR2 SYDVKM. CDR3 sequence reads: CASSMAGSAGELFF. The CDR3 DNA sequence: TGTGCCAGCAGTATGGCAGGGAGCGCCGGGGAGCTGTTTTTT.

In this sample, this clone turned up once. The chain combines TRBV5-1 with TRBJ2-3; D might be TRBD2 (5 bases). V was trimmed by 1 base and J by 1 base, leaving 19 bases between them. There are 18 residues in the CDR3. The germline gives CDR1 SGHRS, CDR2 YFSETQ. The DNA of the CDR3 is TGCGCCAGCAGCTTGACCTTGTACCCGGCGGAGGGCACAGATACGCAGTATTTT. It yields the protein CASSLTLYPAEGTDTQYF.

This chain links TRBV5-1 with TRBJ2-1; D perhaps matches TRBD1 (6 bases). The V gene lost 0 bases and the J gene lost 9 bases, with 13 bases spanning the gap. Germline CDR1 is SGHRS and CDR2 is YFSETQ. The CDR3 consists of 14 residues. CDR3 sequence: CASSLDRDEVEQFF. As DNA, the CDR3 is TGCGCCAGCAGCTTGGACAGGGATGAGGTTGAGCAGTTCTTC.

As DNA, the CDR3 is TGTGCCAGCAGCGTATCTGTCGAAAACATTCAGTACTTC. Translated: CASSVSVENIQYF. This chain connects TRBV9 to TRBJ2-4; no firm D call. The germline V gene has CDR1 SGDLS and CDR2 YYNGEE. V gave up 1 base and J gave up 5 bases, with 7 bases separating them. The length of the CDR3 is 13 residues.

The V call is TRBV7-9, the J call TRBJ1-4; D remains unclear. CDR1 and CDR2 from the germline V gene are SEHNR and FQNEAQ (reference sequence). Between the trimmed V and J ends, which lost 1 base and 8 bases, there was a span of 14 bases. CDR3 size: 15 residues. The CDR3 sequence is CASSLGGWGEEKLFF. DNA of the CDR3: TGTGCCAGCAGCTTAGGGGGTTGGGGAGAAGAAAAACTGTTTTTT.